The 19 T cell receptor beta chains reported below all come from one sample, sequenced in a study of cytomegalovirus exposure and HLA in healthy donors. PCR was performed using 60 Vbeta and 13 Jbeta primers. Profiled with immunoSEQ multiplex PCR; TCRdb holds only in-frame clones, not every one. Here the sample spans 180,000 or so clones, around 68% being singletons. The sequencing sample was made of PBMCs. These TCRs come from a man aged 35-49 years in good health and CMV-seronegative.

This CDR3 is CASSLDGRGYEQYF. In DNA form, the CDR3 reads TGTGCCAGCAGTTTAGACGGGCGGGGTTACGAGCAGTACTTC. This rearrangement joins TRBV27 to TRBJ2-7, with a possible D match to TRBD2 (6 bases). V dropped 2 bases and J dropped 4 bases, with 12 bases sitting between them. This CDR3 is 14 amino acids long. Germline-derived CDR1 and CDR2 are MNHEY and SMNVEV (reference sequence).

This chain joins TRBV5-1 and TRBJ2-1; maybe TRBD2 (6 bases). Germline V lookup: CDR1 SGHRS, CDR2 YFSETQ. The V end was cut by 0 bases, the J end by 0 bases, with 7 bases between. The CDR3 is 15 residues long. The CDR3 nucleotides are TGCGCCAGCAGCTTGGTGGGGGGCTCCTACAATGAGCAGTTCTTC. Its protein product is CASSLVGGSYNEQFF.

The V call is TRBV5-4, the J call TRBJ2-5; D is unclear. Per germline, CDR1 SGHNT and CDR2 YYREEE (reference sequence). Trimming pared 0 bases from V and 4 bases from J, leaving 7 bases between. The CDR3 has 13 amino acids. CDR3: CASSLGPGETQYF. The CDR3 DNA is TGTGCCAGCAGCTTGGGTCCGGGAGAGACCCAGTACTTC.

The rearrangement joins TRBV5-4 to TRBJ1-2; 8 positions match TRBD1. J gave up 3 bases and V 4 bases, and 8 bases lay outside the gene matches. Per germline, CDR1 SGHNT and CDR2 YYREEE (reference sequence). CDR3 length equals 15 residues. The CDR3 coding sequence is TGTGCCAGCAGCACGCAGGGGGCCAAGGACTATGGCTACACCTTC. Amino acids: CASSTQGAKDYGYTF.

This clone was seen only a few times. The chain joins TRBV5-1 to TRBJ2-3, with D possibly TRBD2 on 6 matching bases. The germline V gene has CDR1 SGHRS and CDR2 YFSETQ. CDR3 size: 14 residues. V was shortened by 3 bases and J by 2 bases, with 10 bases between the two germline ends. CDR3 in DNA: TGCGCCAGCAGCTCGCGGGACTCCACAGATACGCAGTATTTT. As protein: CASSSRDSTDTQYF.

This clone was counted a single time. The chain employs TRBV18 and TRBJ2-7; 10 positions match TRBD1. The CDR3 totals 15 residues. Looked up from germline, CDR1 is KGHSH and CDR2 is LQKENI. The V segment lost 4 bases and the J segment 4 bases; nucleotides outside the gene matches: 7. CDR3 sequence: CASSHTTGGVYEQYF. The CDR3 DNA reads as TGTGCCAGCTCACACACGACAGGGGGCGTGTACGAGCAGTACTTC.

This chain uses TRBV18 with TRBJ1-4; TRBD1 is a possible D gene (6 bases). CDR3 size: 15 residues. V lost 6 bases, J lost 5 bases, and 16 bases lay in between. Looked up from germline, CDR1 is KGHSH and CDR2 is LQKENI. In DNA form, the CDR3 reads TGTGCCAGCTCCCTCGACGGGGGGCCGAATGAAAAACTGTTTTTT. This codes for CASSLDGGPNEKLFF.

This clone appeared a few times. V and J are TRBV7-8 and TRBJ2-7; 7 nucleotides match TRBD1. The CDR3 has 12 residues. Germline CDR1 reads SGHVS; CDR2 reads FQNEAQ. Trimming at V came to 8 bases and at J to 1 base, leaving 2 bases not matched to a gene. The CDR3 sequence is CASRDRSYEQYF. The CDR3 DNA follows: TGTGCCAGCCGGGACAGATCCTACGAGCAGTACTTC.

The rearrangement uses TRBV6-6 and TRBJ2-3; the match to TRBD2 covers 8 bases. V lost 5 bases and J lost 4; bases outside the gene matches: 8. The CDR3 is made up of 15 amino acids. Looked up from germline, CDR1 is MNHNY and CDR2 is SVGAGI (reference sequence). In DNA, the CDR3 is TGTGCCAGCAGTCTCACGCGGGGGGTGTCAGATACGCAGTATTTT. Translation gives CASSLTRGVSDTQYF.

The gene calls are TRBV28 and TRBJ2-7; 8 nucleotides agree with TRBD2. The length of the CDR3 is 17 residues. Trimming took 6 bases from V and 3 from J; bases not matched to a gene: 16. Germline V gives CDR1 MDHEN, CDR2 SYDVKM. For the CDR3, the DNA is TGTGCCAGCAGGACCTCGGGGACGGGGGGGCGTCTCTACGAGCAGTACTTC. It is translated as CASRTSGTGGRLYEQYF.

This rearrangement joins TRBV27 to TRBJ2-1, with TRBD1 matching over 10 bases. Trimming at V came to 6 bases and at J to 6 bases, leaving 11 bases not matched to a gene. CDR1 and CDR2 (germline): MNHEY, SMNVEV (reference sequence). This CDR3 is 16 amino acids long. CDR3 sequence reads: CASRLFGDRGPNEQFF. In DNA, the CDR3 is TGTGCCAGCAGGCTATTTGGGGACAGGGGACCCAATGAGCAGTTCTTC.

The table lists this clone with a few counts. The genes are TRBV6-5 and TRBJ2-5, with TRBD2 matching 10 bases. The CDR3 has 16 amino acids. The V gene's germline CDR1 is MNHEY and CDR2 SVGAGI. V shed 0 bases and J 6 bases; nucleotides not matched to a gene: 7. DNA for the CDR3: TGTGCCAGCAGTTACTCGATAGCGGGAGGACCGAAGACCCAGTACTTC. Encoded protein: CASSYSIAGGPKTQYF.

The rearrangement uses TRBV6-1 and TRBJ1-5; TRBD1 might be the D (6 bases). Germline V gene lookup returns CDR1 MNHNS and CDR2 SASEGT. The V end was cut by 6 bases, the J end by 6 bases, with 15 bases between. There are 14 residues in the CDR3. CDR3 coding DNA: TGTGCCAGCAGGGATGTGGGGGCTAGTCAGCCCCAGCATTTT. As protein: CASRDVGASQPQHF.

This rearrangement joins TRBV15 to TRBJ1-2; 8 bases are shared with TRBD1. CDR3 size: 15 residues. The V gene end was trimmed by 3 bases and the J gene end by 4 bases; junction bases not matched to a gene: 7. In germline, CDR1 is LNHNV, CDR2 YYDKDF (reference sequence). The CDR3 DNA reads TGTGCCACCAGCAGGGGATTGACAGGGGCCTATGGCTACACCTTC. Its protein product is CATSRGLTGAYGYTF.

The rearrangement uses TRBV2 and TRBJ2-7; D is possibly TRBD1 (7 bases). CDR3 length: 12 amino acids. V was cut by 2 bases and J by 6 bases, with 8 bases left in between. Germline assignment: CDR1 SNHLY and CDR2 FYNNEI. The CDR3 sequence is CASSEQGGEQYF. The CDR3 DNA reads as TGTGCCAGCAGTGAACAGGGGGGCGAGCAGTACTTC.

This sequence joins TRBV18 and TRBJ2-5; maybe TRBD2 (6 bases). Germline V gives CDR1 KGHSH, CDR2 LQKENI. The CDR3 spans 14 residues. V lost 2 bases to trimming and J lost 2 bases, with 9 bases between them. In DNA, the CDR3 is TGTGCCAGCTCACCAAGACTAGTACAAGAGACCCAGTACTTC. Protein product: CASSPRLVQETQYF.

Concerning this clone: The junction differs from germline at one of its ends, possibly a read error. J is TRBJ2-5 and V is TRBV7-9; 12 bases fit TRBD2. The DNA end lines up better with TRBJ2-7; the J call may be wrong. CDR1 is SEHNR, CDR2 FQNEAQ, per germline (reference sequence). The CDR3 contains 15 residues. The CDR3 sequence: CSSSARLAGAGEQYF. Written as DNA, the CDR3 is TGTTCCAGCAGCGCCCGACTAGCGGGAGCCGGCGAGCAGTACTTC.

This sequence joins TRBV6-5 and TRBJ2-7; a weak D match, TRBD1 (5 bases). V lost 5 bases to trimming and J lost 0 bases, with 11 bases between them. The CDR3 loop spans 14 amino acids. CDR1 is MNHEY and CDR2 is SVGAGI in the germline V gene. DNA of the CDR3: TGTGCCAGCAGTACAACCAGGGACTCCTACGAGCAGTACTTC. Residues: CASSTTRDSYEQYF.

This chain uses TRBV7-9 with TRBJ2-7, with D hard to call. Germline CDR1 reads SEHNR; CDR2 reads FQNEAQ (reference sequence). Trimming stripped 5 bases from V and 6 bases from J, with 11 bases between. This CDR3 region has 12 residues. Here the CDR3 DNA reads TGTGCCAGCAGCCCTACGTTTACCGAGCAGTACTTC. Translation gives CASSPTFTEQYF.